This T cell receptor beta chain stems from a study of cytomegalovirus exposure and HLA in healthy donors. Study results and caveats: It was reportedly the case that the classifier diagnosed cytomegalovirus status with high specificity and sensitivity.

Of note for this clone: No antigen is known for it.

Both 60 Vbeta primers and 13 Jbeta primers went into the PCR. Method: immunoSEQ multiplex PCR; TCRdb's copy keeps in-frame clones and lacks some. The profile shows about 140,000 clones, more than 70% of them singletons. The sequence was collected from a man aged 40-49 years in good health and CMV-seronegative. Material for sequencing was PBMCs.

The CDR3 sequence is CASTLTGFSYEQYF. The CDR3 DNA is TGTGCCAGCACCCTGACAGGTTTTTCCTACGAGCAGTACTTC. The rearrangement joins TRBV28 to TRBJ2-7; the D gene is possibly TRBD1 (6 bases). Germline assignment: CDR1 MDHEN and CDR2 SYDVKM. The V and J ends lost 7 bases and 1 base respectively, with 14 bases between them. This CDR3 contains 14 residues.